Below are 28 T cell receptor beta chains sequenced from a single sample in a study of CD8 T cells in Susac syndrome. RNA in amounts of roughly 0.5 to 1 ug was reverse transcribed with random hexamers. TCRdb re-analysed the immunoSEQ multiplex PCR reads in MiXCR, keeping a single row per CDR3 protein. Of some 260,000 distinct CDR3 sequences in the sample, about 88% are singletons; the top ten hold about 0.11%. The sequencing sample was made of CD8+ T cells from PBMCs. These TCRs come from a human donor with multiple sclerosis.

There are a few counts of this clonotype. The gene calls are TRBV7-9 and TRBJ2-7; D possibly uses TRBD1 or TRBD2 (5 bases each). The CDR3 runs to 13 residues. Germline V CDR1 and CDR2: SEHNR, FQNEAQ (reference sequence). Trimming removed 1 base from V and 5 bases from J, with 9 bases in between. The CDR3 bases are TGTGCCAGCAGCTTAGTAAGGGACCACGAGCAGTACTTC. It is translated as CASSLVRDHEQYF.

The chain has TRBV10-3 and TRBJ2-5, with D perhaps matching TRBD1 (7 bases). Per germline, CDR1 ENHRY and CDR2 SYGVKD. This CDR3 region has 15 residues. Trimming took off 4 bases at V and 4 bases at J, with 16 bases between the two ends. The CDR3, as DNA: TGTGCCATCAGTGGACAGGACAGGCGGGGAGAGACCCAGTACTTC. This codes for CAISGQDRRGETQYF.

This chain joins TRBV5-1 and TRBJ2-7; 9 bases align to TRBD1. This CDR3 region has 18 residues. The V and J ends lost 3 bases and 3 bases, in that order; junction bases with no gene match: 16. Germline values: CDR1 SGHRS, CDR2 YFSETQ. The CDR3: CASSSKARLGQGVYEQYF. Here the CDR3 DNA reads TGCGCCAGCAGCTCCAAAGCCCGTCTGGGACAGGGTGTCTACGAGCAGTACTTC.

The chain couples TRBV6-5 to TRBJ2-3; 14 positions agree with TRBD2. Per germline, CDR1 MNHEY and CDR2 SVGAGI. The CDR3 is made up of 15 amino acids. The V segment lost 5 bases and the J segment 8 bases; nucleotides outside the gene matches: 6. The CDR3 protein is CASSGSGLAGATQYF. In DNA form, the CDR3 reads TGTGCCAGCAGTGGATCGGGACTAGCGGGAGCTACGCAGTATTTT.

The chain recombines TRBV4-1 with TRBJ2-1, with D perhaps matching TRBD2 (6 bases). The CDR3 is 20 amino acids. Germline loops: CDR1 MGHRA, CDR2 YSYEKL. V dropped 0 bases and J dropped 0 bases, with 21 bases sitting between them. As DNA, the CDR3 is TGCGCCAGCAGCCAAGATAAGTTTAGGGGAGGCGCCGGCTCCTACAATGAGCAGTTCTTC. This gives the protein CASSQDKFRGGAGSYNEQFF.

This sequence joins TRBV19 and TRBJ1-5, with 8 nucleotides matching TRBD1. The V segment lost 4 bases and the J segment 6 bases; nucleotides outside the gene matches: 8. The CDR3 spans 15 residues. Per the germline V gene, CDR1 is LNHDA and CDR2 is SQIVND (reference sequence). CDR3: CASSKDREGPQPQHF. The CDR3 DNA reads TGTGCCAGTAGTAAGGACAGGGAGGGACCTCAGCCCCAGCATTTT.

This clonotype was seen a few times. This rearrangement joins TRBV9 to TRBJ2-1, with TRBD2 as a possible D gene (7 bases). With 1 base removed from V and 0 bases from J, the gap between germline ends came to 14 bases. Germline CDR1 SGDLS, CDR2 YYNGEE. The CDR3 consists of 17 residues. CDR3 protein: CASSVQRGGTSYNEQFF. In DNA, the CDR3 is TGTGCCAGCAGCGTACAAAGGGGGGGGACCTCCTACAATGAGCAGTTCTTC.

This chain connects TRBV15 to TRBJ2-2; possibly TRBD1 for D (6 bases). Germline assignment: CDR1 LNHNV and CDR2 YYDKDF (reference sequence). The V gene lost 2 bases and the J gene lost 1 base, with 14 bases spanning the gap. This CDR3 contains 17 residues. This CDR3 reads CATSRNPGVQNTGELFF. CDR3 DNA: TGTGCCACCAGCAGAAACCCAGGGGTCCAGAACACCGGGGAGCTGTTTTTT.

This chain links TRBV27 with TRBJ2-1; 12 bases map to TRBD2. CDR1 and CDR2 (germline): MNHEY, SMNVEV (reference sequence). After removal of 6 bases from V and 2 bases from J, the junction contained 5 bases not matched to a gene. The CDR3 is made up of 16 amino acids. The CDR3: CASRPLAGGAYNEQFF. In DNA form, the CDR3 reads TGTGCCAGCAGACCCCTAGCGGGAGGGGCCTACAATGAGCAGTTCTTC.

The J gene is TRBJ2-1, the V gene TRBV29-1; D ambiguous. Germline CDR1 is SQVTM and CDR2 is ANQGSEA. The CDR3 spans 13 residues. V dropped 6 bases and J dropped 5 bases, with 14 bases sitting between them. The CDR3 coding sequence is TGCAGCGTCGAACTTATTTCCGACAATGAGCAGTTCTTC. Translated, it gives CSVELISDNEQFF.

The V and J genes are TRBV27 and TRBJ2-1; perhaps D is TRBD1 or TRBD2 (6 bases each). Trimming removed 5 bases from V and 3 bases from J, with 14 bases in between. The CDR3 length is 15 residues. Germline V gene lookup returns CDR1 MNHEY and CDR2 SMNVEV (reference sequence). The CDR3 DNA reads TGTGCCAGCAGTCCTCGACTAGGGGGCTACAATGAGCAGTTCTTC. Encoded protein: CASSPRLGGYNEQFF.

V and J are TRBV6-5 and TRBJ2-1, with TRBD2 matching over 7 bases. The CDR3 has 13 amino acids. J gave up 6 bases and V 4 bases, and 3 bases lay outside the gene matches. Germline values: CDR1 MNHEY, CDR2 SVGAGI. CDR3 nucleotide sequence: TGTGCCAGCAGTTGGGACTACAGCAATGAGCAGTTCTTC. Translating it yields CASSWDYSNEQFF.

The chain couples TRBV11-2 to TRBJ2-2; D perhaps matches TRBD2 (7 bases). Per the germline V gene, CDR1 is SGHAT and CDR2 is FQNNGV. The V and J ends lost 4 bases and 1 base respectively, with 10 bases between them. The CDR3 extends over 15 amino acids. The CDR3 DNA follows: TGTGCCAGCAGCTGGGGGGGCCGGAACACCGGGGAGCTGTTTTTT. Translation gives CASSWGGRNTGELFF.

V gene TRBV27 combines with J gene TRBJ2-4; 9 bases align to TRBD1. CDR3 length: 17 residues. V was clipped by 4 bases and J by 0 bases; unmatched bases: 7. Germline-derived CDR1 and CDR2 are MNHEY and SMNVEV (reference sequence). The chain's CDR3 is CASSSLGQGLAKNIQYF. CDR3 in DNA: TGTGCCAGCAGTTCCCTCGGACAGGGGCTAGCCAAAAACATTCAGTACTTC.

This rearrangement joins TRBV27 to TRBJ2-7; 8 positions agree with TRBD2. This CDR3 region has 14 residues. CDR1 is MNHEY and CDR2 is SMNVEV in the germline V gene (reference sequence). V gave up 8 bases and J gave up 3 bases; unmatched junction bases: 9. The CDR3 DNA sequence: TGTGCCAGCGCCCCGGGGGGGGCTGACTACGAGCAGTACTTC. Encoded protein: CASAPGGADYEQYF.

V gene TRBV27 combines with J gene TRBJ2-1; D not certain. Trimming cost V 4 bases and J 6 bases, with 7 bases left between them. CDR3 length: 12 amino acids. Germline V lookup: CDR1 MNHEY, CDR2 SMNVEV (reference sequence). The chain's CDR3 is CASSSGINEQFF. The CDR3 DNA follows: TGTGCCAGCAGTTCGGGTATCAATGAGCAGTTCTTC.

The chain carries TRBV4-2 and TRBJ2-1, with TRBD1 as a possible D gene (5 bases). The CDR3 extends over 16 amino acids. CDR1 is LGHNA and CDR2 is YNFKEQ in the germline V gene. V was pared by 0 bases and J by 5 bases, with 14 bases between. The CDR3 region has the DNA TGTGCCAGCAGCCAAGAAGGGGAAGGGGTGCACAATGAGCAGTTCTTC. Protein: CASSQEGEGVHNEQFF.

V gene TRBV10-3 combines with J gene TRBJ2-7, with 7 bases matching TRBD1. Trimming removed 6 bases from V and 7 bases from J; junction bases left unmatched: 12. The CDR3 extends over 14 amino acids. Germline V gives CDR1 ENHRY, CDR2 SYGVKD. CDR3 sequence reads: CAIRATGNAGEQYF. CDR3 sequence (DNA): TGTGCCATCAGGGCGACAGGGAACGCTGGGGAGCAGTACTTC.

The rearrangement joins TRBV5-1 to TRBJ2-2; D uncertain. Trimming cost V 5 bases and J 2 bases, with 7 bases left between them. Germline V gene data show CDR1 as SGHRS and CDR2 as YFSETQ. CDR3 length: 13 amino acids. The CDR3, as DNA: TGCGCCAGCAGGGGTGACAACACCGGGGAGCTGTTTTTT. Translation gives CASRGDNTGELFF.

The gene calls are TRBV7-3 and TRBJ2-1; D is ambiguous. Germline V gene sequence: CDR1 SGHTA, CDR2 FQGTGA. CDR3 length: 12 amino acids. V lost 1 base and J lost 9, with 7 bases in between. As DNA, the CDR3 is TGTGCCAGCAGCTTAAGGCACGGTGAGCAGTTCTTC. This codes for CASSLRHGEQFF.

This chain uses TRBV29-1 with TRBJ2-5; D is ambiguous. The CDR3 spans 11 residues. Trimming stripped 5 bases from V and 9 bases from J, with 13 bases between. Germline assignment: CDR1 SQVTM and CDR2 ANQGSEA. Here the CDR3 reads CSVPDVVAQYF. As DNA, the CDR3 is TGCAGCGTTCCCGACGTTGTGGCCCAGTACTTC.

The CDR3 loop is CASSQIQGYNEQFF. Written as DNA, the CDR3 is TGTGCCAGCAGCCAAATTCAGGGGTACAATGAGCAGTTCTTC. This sequence joins TRBV3-1 and TRBJ2-1, with D tentatively TRBD1 (6 bases). Trimming took 2 bases from V and 4 from J, leaving 9 bases between them. Germline V CDR1 and CDR2: LGHDT, YNNKEL (reference sequence). The CDR3 has 14 amino acids.

The chain couples TRBV6-1 to TRBJ1-3, with unresolved D. Per germline, CDR1 MNHNS and CDR2 SASEGT. With 5 bases removed from V and 0 bases from J, the gap between germline ends came to 14 bases. This CDR3 spans 16 amino acids. The CDR3 spells CASSPTVIPSGNTIYF. The CDR3 DNA sequence: TGTGCCAGCAGTCCTACAGTGATCCCCTCTGGAAACACCATATATTTT.

J is TRBJ1-5 and V is TRBV27; D may be TRBD1 (5 bases). The CDR3 contains 12 residues. Germline V lookup: CDR1 MNHEY, CDR2 SMNVEV (reference sequence). Trimming took 5 bases from V and 6 from J, leaving 8 bases between them. DNA for the CDR3: TGTGCCAGCAGTGCAGGGACTCAGCCCCAGCATTTT. Translation: CASSAGTQPQHF.

The chain links TRBV20-1 to TRBJ1-2; 8 positions agree with TRBD1. V was pared by 4 bases and J by 6 bases, with 1 base of the junction left unmatched. Germline CDR1 DFQATT, CDR2 SNEGSKA (reference sequence). The CDR3 runs 11 residues. CDR3 region: CSATTGDGYTF. The CDR3 DNA sequence: TGCAGTGCTACGACAGGGGATGGCTACACCTTC.

The chain combines TRBV20-1 with TRBJ2-1; D call uncertain. The V gene lost 1 base and the J gene lost 0 bases, with 1 base spanning the gap. The CDR3 contains 12 residues. Looked up from germline, CDR1 is DFQATT and CDR2 is SNEGSKA (reference sequence). The CDR3, as DNA: TGCAGTGCTAGAGGCTCCTACAATGAGCAGTTCTTC. It yields the protein CSARGSYNEQFF.

V is TRBV20-1 and J is TRBJ1-2; D gene uncertain. Deletions cut 2 bases from V and 5 bases from J, with 15 bases between. The CDR3 is made up of 14 amino acids. Looked up from germline, CDR1 is DFQATT and CDR2 is SNEGSKA (reference sequence). This CDR3 reads CSARLRGVGYGYTF. Here the CDR3 DNA reads TGCAGTGCTAGACTACGGGGAGTCGGGTATGGCTACACCTTC.

The table lists this clonotype with a few counts. The chain couples TRBV9 to TRBJ2-7; D gene uncertain. Germline values: CDR1 SGDLS, CDR2 YYNGEE. CDR3 length: 15 residues. Trimming left V 0 bases short and J 0 bases short, with 10 bases between. The chain's CDR3 is CASSVEVAPSYEQYF. DNA for the CDR3: TGTGCCAGCAGCGTAGAGGTGGCGCCCTCCTACGAGCAGTACTTC.